This T cell receptor beta chain comes out of a study of cytomegalovirus exposure and HLA in healthy donors. Study findings and constraints: Many donors carried some public TCRs, although rarity characterized most TCR sequences.

PCR employed 60 Vbeta and 13 Jbeta primers. The assay was immunoSEQ multiplex PCR, and TCRdb's table has in-frame clones only and misses some. The sample records a few hundred thousand clones, almost 85% being singletons. As regards this clone: Antigen specificity is unknown.

V was clipped by 1 base and J by 5 bases, with 12 bases between them. CDR1 is SGHTA and CDR2 is FQGNSA in the germline V gene. The CDR3 loop spans 15 amino acids. The chain uses TRBV7-2 and TRBJ2-1; TRBD2 is a possible D gene (6 bases). The TCR sequence derives from a middle-aged woman in good health and CMV-seropositive. Sequencing was performed on PBMCs. CDR3 in DNA: TGTGCCAGCAGCTTAGAAGCGGGCGTACACAATGAGCAGTTCTTC. Its translation is CASSLEAGVHNEQFF.